Shown below are 6 T cell receptor beta chains from a single sample sequenced in a study of T cells after yellow fever vaccination. TCRdb fed the 5' RACE reads into MiXCR, producing one record per CDR3 protein. Of about 75,000 distinct CDR3 sequences listed, around 7.8% are singletons. The sample here was CD8+ T cells sorted from PBMCs, taken roughly 10 days after the first yellow fever vaccination. The source of these receptors is a man between 18 and 29 years old who received the YFV17D yellow fever vaccine.

This clonotype has just a few counts. V and J are TRBV7-6 and TRBJ2-3; D may correspond to TRBD1 or TRBD2 (5 bases each). The CDR3 is 16 amino acids. The V end was cut by 4 bases, the J end by 1 base, with 15 bases between. Germline CDR1 and CDR2: SGHVS and FNYEAQ. CDR3 residues: CASSSGAQPRTDTQYF. The CDR3, as DNA: TGTGCCAGCAGCTCCGGGGCCCAGCCCCGCACAGATACGCAGTATTTT.

In its sample, this clonotype was seen a few times. This rearrangement joins TRBV25-1 to TRBJ2-3; TRBD2 matches 10 bases. Trimming cost V 8 bases and J 2 bases; bases outside gene matches: 10. This CDR3 comprises 16 residues. CDR1 and CDR2 (germline): MGHDK, SYGVNS. The CDR3 sequence is CASSRLAGGVTDTQYF. The CDR3 region has the DNA TGTGCCAGCTCTCGATTAGCGGGGGGCGTCACAGATACGCAGTATTTT.

This clonotype was found many times. The CDR3 region is CASSHGQGYEQYF. CDR3 coding DNA: TGTGCCAGCAGCCACGGACAGGGCTACGAGCAGTACTTC. The J gene is TRBJ2-7, the V gene TRBV7-7, with 8 bases matching TRBD1. The ends lost 5 bases at V and 3 bases at J; junction bases unmatched: 3. Germline CDR1 SSHAT, CDR2 FNYEAQ (reference sequence). This CDR3 is 13 amino acids long.

Concerning this clonotype itself: Since a much larger clone is just one base distant, this may be a read error. The chain carries TRBV6-5 and TRBJ1-4; perhaps TRBD1 as D (5 bases). Looked up from germline, CDR1 is MNHEY and CDR2 is SVGAGI. There are 15 residues in the CDR3. CDR3 amino acids: CASGYLGGGNEKLFF. CDR3 DNA sequence: TGTGCCAGCGGTTACCTCGGGGGAGGCAATGAAAAACTGTTTTTT.

A note on this clonotype: At one boundary the junction diverges from the germline segment, which might be a read error. The J gene is TRBJ2-7, the V gene TRBV20-1, with 7 positions matching TRBD2. CDR1 DFQATT and CDR2 SNEGSKA come from the germline V gene (reference sequence). CDR3 size: 17 residues. This chain's CDR3 is CCARDVRGGTPPYEQYF. The CDR3 coding sequence is TGCTGTGCTAGAGACGTAAGGGGAGGGACCCCCCCCTACGAGCAGTACTTC.

CDR3 in amino acids: CASSTIAGGTDTQYF. In DNA, the CDR3 is TGTGCCAGCAGCACCATAGCGGGGGGGACAGATACGCAGTATTTT. This chain connects TRBV6-4 to TRBJ2-3, with 11 bases fitting TRBD2. This CDR3 has 15 residues. CDR1 and CDR2 from the germline V gene are MRHNA and SNTAGT. The trim removed 6 bases at V and 3 bases at J, leaving 5 bases unmatched.